This TCR beta chain is from a study of T cell repertoires in cytomegalovirus infection. About the study: Recently identified HLA-C-restricted CMV epitopes were among the peptides used. CMV infection together with matching HLA type was indicated by public TCR beta signatures.

CDR3 length: 16 residues. Germline V gives CDR1 LNHNV, CDR2 YYDKDF (reference sequence). Trimming pared 1 base from V and 0 bases from J, leaving 10 bases between. TCRdb re-called the reads with MiXCR, one entry per CDR3 protein. Seen here are 600,000 to 700,000 distinct CDR3 sequences, 30% to 40% observed once, and the top ten hold 18%. About this clonotype itself: Its cognate antigen is unknown.

Study-wide points: The ex vivo response was dominated by HLA-C-restricted CMV-specific TCR beta clonotypes.

The TCR originated in a human donor in good health (CMV status not recorded). Some clones in this sample may be carry-over from other donors' samples. The sample consisted of cultured PBMCs, taken from culture after CMV antigen stimulation. The chain carries TRBV15 and TRBJ2-4, with no clear D. The CDR3 DNA reads TGTGCCACCAGCAGAGGTATATCCCTAGCCAAAAACATTCAGTACTTC. Protein sequence: CATSRGISLAKNIQYF.